This TCR beta chain was identified during a study of blood T cell repertoires in COVID-19. On the study more broadly: Some COVID-19 samples were acute and others convalescent; all came from the United States, Italy and Spain.

In terms of age and location, participants ranged from roughly 18 to 100 years and lived in about two dozen US areas. Up to 2 weeks before entering the study, exposed participants had met a COVID-19 case. Germline V gene data show CDR1 as SEHNR and CDR2 as FQNEAQ (reference sequence). Trimming took 5 bases from V and 0 from J, leaving 11 bases between them. The CDR3 is 16 residues long. Per the authors' pipeline: Counts of nucleated cells, estimated from reference gene primer amplification, were obtained. Profiled with immunoSEQ multiplex PCR; TCRdb holds only in-frame clones, not every one. That table furnishes V, J and clone size, whereas the DNA furnished D and trimming. Of about 370,000 clones listed, approximately 90% are singletons.

Sequencing was done on a sample of PBMCs or T cells enriched from blood (not recorded which). This chain joins TRBV7-9 and TRBJ1-6; no clear D gene. This clonotype was obtained from a middle-aged woman who had been exposed to COVID-19. The CDR3, as DNA: TGTGCCAGCAGCGAGATAAAGAGCTCCTATAATTCACCCCTCCACTTT. It encodes CASSEIKSSYNSPLHF.